One sample yielded the 28 T cell receptor beta chains listed below, sequenced in a study of cytomegalovirus exposure and HLA in healthy donors. PCR amplification relied on 60 Vbeta primers (plus 13 Jbeta primers). Some clones are missing from TCRdb's copy, which holds only in-frame ones; the method was immunoSEQ multiplex PCR. The table records approximately 220,000 clones, about three quarters of them present only once. The sequenced material came from PBMCs. The source of these receptors is a male donor in good health and CMV-seronegative.

This clone was detected once. This chain joins TRBV5-1 and TRBJ1-2; 7 nucleotides line up with TRBD1. Germline CDR1 is SGHRS and CDR2 is YFSETQ. V dropped 3 bases and J dropped 6; count of bases not matched to a gene: 8. The CDR3 loop spans 14 amino acids. CDR3 nucleotide sequence: TGCGCCAGCAGCTCGGGCGGGACAGCTCATGGCTACACCTTC. It codes for CASSSGGTAHGYTF.

Comments on this clone: Within the sample, other DNA sequences also encode this same CDR3. The chain uses TRBV4-1 and TRBJ2-1; no clear D. Germline-derived CDR1 and CDR2 are MGHRA and YSYEKL. The length of the CDR3 is 15 residues. V was clipped by 1 base and J by 1 base, with 8 bases between them. The CDR3 sequence: CASSQVGSSYNEQFF. The CDR3 DNA is TGCGCCAGCAGCCAAGTTGGCAGTTCCTACAATGAGCAGTTCTTC.

The chain employs TRBV7-3 and TRBJ2-1, with 9 bases fitting TRBD2. The V gene end was trimmed by 2 bases and the J gene end by 10 bases; junction bases not matched to a gene: 15. The germline V gene has CDR1 SGHTA and CDR2 FQGTGA. This CDR3 comprises 17 residues. In nucleotides, the CDR3 is TGTGCCAGCAGCTTACCGGCGCTAGCGGGAAGAGGGGTCGAGCAGTTCTTC. This encodes CASSLPALAGRGVEQFF.

The chain employs TRBV4-1 and TRBJ2-4, with 7 bases lining up with TRBD2. Germline V gene sequence: CDR1 MGHRA, CDR2 YSYEKL. With V trimmed by 9 bases and J by 1 base, 9 bases remained unmatched. This CDR3 has 15 amino acids. The CDR3 DNA sequence: TGCGCCAGTAGAGGGGCCGGGGGGGCCAAAAACATTCAGTACTTC. Its translation: CASRGAGGAKNIQYF.

The V call is TRBV19, the J call TRBJ1-6; TRBD1 agrees at 11 bases. The germline V gene encodes CDR1 LNHDA and CDR2 SQIVND (reference sequence). V lost 5 bases and J lost 4; bases outside the gene matches: 7. The CDR3 covers 17 residues. CDR3 amino acids: CASSRYGTGGYNSPLHF. CDR3 in DNA: TGTGCCAGTAGTCGCTACGGGACAGGGGGTTATAATTCACCCCTCCACTTT.

The gene calls are TRBV5-1 and TRBJ1-2, with D hard to call. CDR1 SGHRS and CDR2 YFSETQ come from the germline V gene. The CDR3 covers 14 residues. V was pared by 4 bases and J by 2 bases, with 12 bases between. The CDR3 is CASSLGLPNYGYTF. The CDR3 DNA sequence: TGCGCCAGCAGCCTCGGACTGCCCAACTATGGCTACACCTTC.

This clone was seen only a few times. The rearrangement links TRBV11-2 to TRBJ1-2; D call uncertain. The CDR3 length is 13 residues. Trimming took 5 bases from V and 1 from J, leaving 8 bases between them. Germline values: CDR1 SGHAT, CDR2 FQNNGV. The CDR3 bases are TGTGCCAGCAGCGGGCAGAATAACTATGGCTACACCTTC. Its protein product is CASSGQNNYGYTF. Variable domain in full (rest from reference TRBV11-2 and TRBJ1-2): EAGVAQSPRYKIIEKRQSVAFWCNPISGHATLYWYQQILGQGPKLLIQFQNNGVVDDSQLPKDRFSAERLKGVDSTLKIQPAKLEDSAVYLCASSGQNNYGYTFGSGTRLTVV.

The J gene is TRBJ2-6, the V gene TRBV11-2; 12 bases are a match to TRBD1. V shed 3 bases, J shed 4 bases, and the junction held 7 bases outside the gene matches. This CDR3 comprises 18 residues. CDR1 SGHAT and CDR2 FQNNGV come from the germline V gene. CDR3 sequence reads: CASSFGTGGLLGANVLTF. The CDR3 bases are TGTGCCAGCAGCTTCGGGACAGGGGGCCTTTTGGGGGCCAACGTCCTGACTTTC.

This rearrangement joins TRBV2 to TRBJ1-3; 7 positions agree with TRBD1. Unmatched junction bases numbered 6, after V lost 9 bases and J lost 4 bases. CDR1 and CDR2 from the germline V gene are SNHLY and FYNNEI. The CDR3 covers 13 residues. CDR3 loop: CASSPGQGNTIYF. The DNA of the CDR3 is TGTGCCAGTTCCCCGGGACAGGGAAACACCATATATTTT.

The gene calls are TRBV5-1 and TRBJ1-2; 10 bases line up with TRBD1. The V gene end was trimmed by 3 bases and the J gene end by 2 bases; junction bases not matched to a gene: 1. CDR1 and CDR2 (germline): SGHRS, YFSETQ. The CDR3 runs to 14 residues. The CDR3 here is CASSWTGGNYGYTF. The CDR3, as DNA: TGCGCCAGCAGCTGGACAGGGGGAAACTATGGCTACACCTTC. Full variable domain (missing parts from reference TRBV5-1 and TRBJ1-2): KAGVTQTPRYLIKTRGQQVTLSCSPISGHRSVSWYQQTPGQGLQFLFEYFSETQRNKGNFPGRFSGRQFSNSRSEMNVSTLELGDSALYLCASSWTGGNYGYTFGSGTRLTVV.

The rearrangement joins TRBV6-1 to TRBJ2-1; 7 nucleotides match TRBD1. From germline, CDR1 is MNHNS and CDR2 SASEGT. Trimming at V came to 7 bases and at J to 4 bases, leaving 4 bases not matched to a gene. The CDR3 is 13 residues long. DNA of the CDR3: TGTGCCAGCACCGGGACAGATTACAATGAGCAGTTCTTC. It codes for CASTGTDYNEQFF.

The CDR3 loop is CASSIQGHSTDTQYF. The CDR3, as DNA: TGTGCCAGTAGTATACAGGGACACAGCACAGATACGCAGTATTTT. This chain links TRBV19 with TRBJ2-3; weak D call: TRBD1 (6 bases). Trimming left V 2 bases short and J 0 bases short, with 9 bases between. Germline V gives CDR1 LNHDA, CDR2 SQIVND (reference sequence). This CDR3 has 15 residues.

The chain joins TRBV7-9 to TRBJ2-3; possible D gene TRBD2, 6 bases. Trimming left V 2 bases short and J 5 bases short, with 20 bases between. This CDR3 region has 17 residues. The germline V gene has CDR1 SEHNR and CDR2 FQNEAQ (reference sequence). CDR3 sequence reads: CASSLIIRAGWGDTQYF. CDR3 sequence (DNA): TGTGCCAGCAGCTTAATCATTCGGGCGGGGTGGGGAGATACGCAGTATTTT.

The chain carries TRBV15 and TRBJ1-4, with 10 nucleotides matching TRBD1. Germline lookup yields CDR1 LNHNV and CDR2 YYDKDF (reference sequence). With 4 bases clipped from V and 7 bases from J, the junction kept 9 bases outside the gene matches. The CDR3 loop spans 16 amino acids. CDR3 sequence (DNA): TGTGCCACCAGCACCGACAGGGGGCGCGCGGGTGAAAAACTGTTTTTT. Translation gives CATSTDRGRAGEKLFF. Combining the CDR3 with reference TRBV15 and TRBJ1-4 gives the whole variable domain DAMVIQNPRYQVTQFGKPVTLSCSQTLNHNVMYWYQQKSSQAPKLLFHYYDKDFNNEADTPDNFQSRRPNTSFCFLDIRSPGLGDTAMYLCATSTDRGRAGEKLFFGSGTQLSVL.

The chain recombines TRBV29-1 with TRBJ2-1, with 9 bases aligning to TRBD1. This CDR3 region has 13 residues. CDR1 is SQVTM and CDR2 is ANQGSEA in the germline V gene. V was pared by 7 bases and J by 9 bases, with 10 bases of the junction left unmatched. The chain's CDR3 is CSGQTGGLGEQFF. In DNA, the CDR3 is TGCAGCGGCCAGACAGGGGGATTAGGTGAGCAGTTCTTC.

This sequence joins TRBV19 and TRBJ1-4; TRBD1 is a possible D gene (6 bases). V was shortened by 4 bases and J by 6 bases, with 15 bases between the two germline ends. From germline, CDR1 is LNHDA and CDR2 SQIVND (reference sequence). The CDR3 totals 15 residues. CDR3 residues: CASSTAGTPHEKLFF. CDR3 DNA sequence: TGTGCCAGTAGTACGGCAGGGACACCTCATGAAAAACTGTTTTTT.

The chain uses TRBV9 and TRBJ1-2; no clear D. Trimming shortened V by 6 bases and J by 5 bases, and 14 bases separated the two germline ends. CDR1 and CDR2 (germline): SGDLS, YYNGEE. The CDR3 has 13 residues. CDR3 protein: CASKSDYLYGYTF. CDR3 in DNA: TGTGCCAGCAAATCGGACTACTTATATGGCTACACCTTC.

This clone was observed once. The gene calls are TRBV9 and TRBJ2-7; tentatively, D is TRBD2 (6 bases). CDR1 and CDR2 from the germline V gene are SGDLS and YYNGEE. Trimming shortened V by 2 bases and J by 6 bases, and 15 bases separated the two germline ends. The CDR3 totals 14 residues. The CDR3: CASSVLSRDAEQYF. In DNA, the CDR3 is TGTGCCAGCAGCGTCCTCTCGCGGGATGCCGAGCAGTACTTC.

V gene TRBV4-1 combines with J gene TRBJ2-7, with 10 bases lining up with TRBD2. Unmatched junction bases numbered 4, after V lost 5 bases and J lost 3 bases. Germline V gives CDR1 MGHRA, CDR2 YSYEKL. The CDR3 length is 14 residues. This CDR3 is CASSDLAGVYEQYF. The CDR3 region has the DNA TGCGCCAGCAGCGATCTAGCGGGGGTCTACGAGCAGTACTTC.

The genes are TRBV18 and TRBJ2-3; TRBD2 agrees at 11 bases. Germline V gene lookup returns CDR1 KGHSH and CDR2 LQKENI. This CDR3 is 16 amino acids long. The trim removed 1 base at V and 1 base at J, leaving 1 base unmatched. The CDR3 here is CASSPLAGGRTDTQYF. Written as DNA, the CDR3 is TGTGCCAGCTCACCACTAGCGGGGGGGCGCACAGATACGCAGTATTTT.

The V call is TRBV19, the J call TRBJ1-2; possible D gene TRBD1, 6 bases. Deletions cut 5 bases from V and 8 bases from J, with 15 bases between. The CDR3 loop spans 13 amino acids. CDR1 is LNHDA, CDR2 SQIVND, per germline (reference sequence). The CDR3 bases are TGTGCCAGTAGTCCAGGGACATTTCTGGGCTACACCTTC. Amino acid sequence: CASSPGTFLGYTF.

This chain uses TRBV28 with TRBJ1-1; D is possibly TRBD1 (5 bases). Trimming shortened V by 3 bases and J by 1 base, and 6 bases separated the two germline ends. Looked up from germline, CDR1 is MDHEN and CDR2 is SYDVKM. This CDR3 spans 13 amino acids. The CDR3 is CASSFRENTEAFF. The CDR3 DNA reads TGTGCCAGCAGTTTCAGGGAGAACACTGAAGCTTTCTTT.

The CDR3 region is CASSQVPSGGHNEQFF. Written as DNA, the CDR3 is TGTGCCAGCAGCCAAGTCCCTAGCGGGGGGCACAATGAGCAGTTCTTC. The chain joins TRBV4-2 to TRBJ2-1; TRBD2 matches at 11 bases. V shed 1 base, J shed 5 bases, and the junction held 4 bases outside the gene matches. Germline V gene data show CDR1 as LGHNA and CDR2 as YNFKEQ. The CDR3 runs 16 residues.

This clone showed up just once. The chain joins TRBV6-5 to TRBJ2-6, with 7 bases that match TRBD1. Per germline, CDR1 MNHEY and CDR2 SVGAGI. This CDR3 region has 15 residues. Losses at the gene ends were 3 bases for V and 3 bases for J; bases not matched to a gene: 2. The CDR3: CASSYTGVGANVLTF. The CDR3 coding sequence is TGTGCCAGCAGTTATACAGGGGTTGGGGCCAACGTCCTGACTTTC.

The V and J genes are TRBV7-2 and TRBJ1-2; 9 positions agree with TRBD1. Germline lookup yields CDR1 SGHTA and CDR2 FQGNSA. The V and J ends lost 4 bases and 4 bases, in that order; junction bases with no gene match: 4. The CDR3 sequence is 14 residues long. CDR3 coding DNA: TGTGCCAGCAGCTGGGGGGACAGGGCCTATGGCTACACCTTC. This gives the protein CASSWGDRAYGYTF.

The chain carries TRBV6-6 and TRBJ2-5; 11 bases match TRBD2. The better agreement between TRBJ2-7 and the DNA end casts doubt on the J call. Per the germline V gene, CDR1 is MNHNY and CDR2 is SVGAGI (reference sequence). The CDR3 spans 16 residues. Written as DNA, the CDR3 is TGTGCCAGCAGTTACCCCGGACTAGCGGGCGATTACGAGCAGTACTTC. This gives the protein CASSYPGLAGDYEQYF.

The V gene is TRBV5-1, the J gene TRBJ2-2, with D perhaps matching TRBD2 (5 bases). The germline V and J ends were trimmed by 3 bases and 6 bases, with 18 bases remaining between them. The CDR3 has 16 residues. Per germline, CDR1 SGHRS and CDR2 YFSETQ. The CDR3 sequence is CASSYELTGVAGELFF. For the CDR3, the DNA is TGCGCCAGCAGCTATGAGTTAACCGGGGTTGCCGGGGAGCTGTTTTTT.

The chain uses TRBV4-3 and TRBJ2-7; a weak D match, TRBD2 (6 bases). CDR1 LGHNA and CDR2 YSLEER come from the germline V gene. The CDR3 extends over 17 amino acids. The V end was cut by 0 bases, the J end by 2 bases, with 17 bases between. CDR3 region: CASSQEGVGGFPYEQYF. The CDR3 DNA follows: TGCGCCAGCAGCCAAGAGGGTGTTGGAGGGTTCCCCTACGAGCAGTACTTC.